Sequencing of this T cell receptor (beta chain) was carried out in a study of response to subunit inactivated influenza vaccine. The table lists this clonotype with a few counts. TCRdb re-analysed the RT-PCR reads in MiXCR, keeping a single row per CDR3 protein. This table has approximately 500,000 distinct CDR3 sequences, roughly 23% appearing once. The data also belong to a second study, concerning T cells expressing NK-cell markers. Turning to that study: UMIs were included in TCR beta cDNA generated by 5'RACE template switching. Most of the eight sequenced donors tested HCMV-seropositive; one tested seronegative.

This specimen was CD4+ T cells sorted from PBMCs, taken about 13 days after vaccination. This receptor was taken from a man in his forties or fifties who received an inactivated influenza vaccine.

Here the CDR3 reads CASSQYGTSNTGELFF. The DNA for the CDR3 is TGTGCCAGCAGCCAATACGGGACTTCGAACACCGGGGAGCTGTTTTTT. The chain is built from TRBV7-3 and TRBJ2-2, with D possibly matching TRBD2 (6 bases). V was clipped by 5 bases and J by 0 bases, with 13 bases between them. The CDR3 runs to 16 residues. The germline gives CDR1 SGHTA, CDR2 FQGTGA.